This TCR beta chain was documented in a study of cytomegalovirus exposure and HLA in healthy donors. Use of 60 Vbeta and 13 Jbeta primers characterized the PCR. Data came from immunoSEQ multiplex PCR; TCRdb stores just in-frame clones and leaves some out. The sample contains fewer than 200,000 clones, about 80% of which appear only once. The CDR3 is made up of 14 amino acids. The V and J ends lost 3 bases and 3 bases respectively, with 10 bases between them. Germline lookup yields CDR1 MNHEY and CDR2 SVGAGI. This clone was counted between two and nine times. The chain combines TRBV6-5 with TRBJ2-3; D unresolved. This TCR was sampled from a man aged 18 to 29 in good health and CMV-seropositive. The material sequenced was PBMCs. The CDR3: CASSYLESTDTQYF. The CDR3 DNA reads TGTGCCAGCAGTTATTTGGAGTCAACAGATACGCAGTATTTT.